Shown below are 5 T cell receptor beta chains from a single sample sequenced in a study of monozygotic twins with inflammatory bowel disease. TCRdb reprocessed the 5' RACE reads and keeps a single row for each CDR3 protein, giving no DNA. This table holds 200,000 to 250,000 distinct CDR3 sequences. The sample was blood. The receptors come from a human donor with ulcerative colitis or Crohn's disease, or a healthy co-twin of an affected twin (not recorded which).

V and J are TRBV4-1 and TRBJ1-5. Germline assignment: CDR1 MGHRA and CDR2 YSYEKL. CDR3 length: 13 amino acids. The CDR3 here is CASSPGPNQPQHF.

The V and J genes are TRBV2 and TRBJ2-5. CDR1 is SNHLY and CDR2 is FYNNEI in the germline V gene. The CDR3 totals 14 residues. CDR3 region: CASTGERVAETQYF.

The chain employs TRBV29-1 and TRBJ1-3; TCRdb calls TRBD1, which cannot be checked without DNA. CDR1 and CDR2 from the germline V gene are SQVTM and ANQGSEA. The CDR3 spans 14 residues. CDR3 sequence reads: CSAEGDTSGNTIYF.

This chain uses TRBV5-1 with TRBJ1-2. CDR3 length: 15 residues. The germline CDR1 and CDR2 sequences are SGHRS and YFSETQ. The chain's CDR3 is CASSSRGFSEYGYTF.

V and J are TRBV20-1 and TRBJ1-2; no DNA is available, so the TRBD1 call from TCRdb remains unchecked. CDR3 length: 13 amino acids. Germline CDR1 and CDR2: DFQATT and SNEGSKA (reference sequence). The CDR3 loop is CSARDAGNYGYTF.